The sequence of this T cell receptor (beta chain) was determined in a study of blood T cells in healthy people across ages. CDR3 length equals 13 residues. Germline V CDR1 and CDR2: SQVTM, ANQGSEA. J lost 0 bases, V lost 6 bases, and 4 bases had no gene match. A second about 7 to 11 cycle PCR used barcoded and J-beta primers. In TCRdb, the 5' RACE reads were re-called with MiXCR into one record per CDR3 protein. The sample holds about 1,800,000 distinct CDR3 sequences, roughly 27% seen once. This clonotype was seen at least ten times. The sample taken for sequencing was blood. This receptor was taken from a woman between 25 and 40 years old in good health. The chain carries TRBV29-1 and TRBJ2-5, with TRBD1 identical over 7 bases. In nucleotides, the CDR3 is TGCAGCGTAGAAACAGGGGACCAAGAGACCCAGTACTTC. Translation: CSVETGDQETQYF. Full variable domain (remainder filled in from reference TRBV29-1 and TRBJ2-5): SAVISQKPSRDICQRGTSLTIQCQVDSQVTMMFWYRQQPGQSLTLIATANQGSEATYESGFVIDKFPISRPNLTFSTLTVSNMSPEDSSIYLCSVETGDQETQYFGPGTRLLVL.